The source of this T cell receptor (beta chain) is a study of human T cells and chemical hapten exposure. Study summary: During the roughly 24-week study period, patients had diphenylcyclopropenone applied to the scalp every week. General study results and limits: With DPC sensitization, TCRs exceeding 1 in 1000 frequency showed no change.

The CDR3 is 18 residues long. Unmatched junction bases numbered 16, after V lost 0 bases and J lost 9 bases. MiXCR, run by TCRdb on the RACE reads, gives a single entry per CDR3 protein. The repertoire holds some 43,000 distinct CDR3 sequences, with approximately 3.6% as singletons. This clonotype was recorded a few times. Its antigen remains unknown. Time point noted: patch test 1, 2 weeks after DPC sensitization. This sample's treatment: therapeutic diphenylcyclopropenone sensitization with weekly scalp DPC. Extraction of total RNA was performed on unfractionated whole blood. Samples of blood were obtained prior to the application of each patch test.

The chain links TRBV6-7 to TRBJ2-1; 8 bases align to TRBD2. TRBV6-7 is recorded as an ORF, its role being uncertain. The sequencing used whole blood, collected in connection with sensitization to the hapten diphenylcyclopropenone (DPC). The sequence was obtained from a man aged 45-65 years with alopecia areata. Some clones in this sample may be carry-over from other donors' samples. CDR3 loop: CASSYSKGAPGGLGEQFF. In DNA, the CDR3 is TGTGCCAGCAGTTACTCGAAAGGAGCGCCGGGAGGGCTGGGTGAGCAGTTCTTC.